This T cell receptor (beta chain) is drawn from a study of OX40 agonist ivuxolimab in advanced cancers. TCRdb's table, derived via immunoSEQ multiplex PCR, lists solely in-frame clones and lacks some. Seen here are tens of thousands of clones, roughly 86% observed once, and the top ten hold around 0.99%. The germline CDR1 and CDR2 sequences are ENHRY and SYGVKD. The V and J ends lost 6 bases and 8 bases, in that order; junction bases with no gene match: 7. This CDR3 is 15 amino acids long. Baseline, cycle 4 day 1, and cycle 7 day 1 were the blood sampling points. The rearrangement joins TRBV10-3 to TRBJ2-1; 13 bases map to TRBD2. The sequencing used CD4+ or CD8+ T cells sorted from blood, collected in a trial of the OX40 agonist ivuxolimab. This clonotype was sampled from an adult with an advanced solid tumor such as melanoma, head and neck, liver or kidney cancer. The DNA for the CDR3 is TGTGCCATCAGAGAACTAGCGGGAGGGGGGGATGAGCAGTTCTTC. Protein: CAIRELAGGGDEQFF.